In this sample, the clone carrying this T cell receptor beta chain turned up a few times. Its cognate antigen is unknown. A much larger clone lies a single base off, so this may be a read error. Germline CDR1 is DFQATT and CDR2 is SNEGSKA (reference sequence). V was pared by 6 bases and J by 3 bases, with 10 bases of the junction left unmatched. This CDR3 contains 14 residues. A J-beta primer mix and a sample-barcoded 5' primer were used in a second PCR of roughly 7 to 12 cycles. The template-switch adaptor was a 5' adaptor with 12 random nucleotides. It tagged each cDNA molecule. TCRdb processed the 5' RACE reads anew with MiXCR; each CDR3 protein has one entry. Among hundreds of thousands of distinct CDR3 sequences listed, approximately 30% were seen once. The data were obtained in a study of blood T cells in healthy people across ages. Study results and caveats: Diversity was higher, and naive CD4+ cells more numerous, in long-lived donors than in aged donors. A roughly linear fall in TCR beta diversity per million T cells was seen with increasing age.

Sequencing was done on a sample of blood. The TCR was taken from a woman over 75 in good health. This chain connects TRBV20-1 to TRBJ2-5, with 7 bases that match TRBD1. The chain's CDR3 is CSAGGSQGEETQYF. The CDR3 DNA reads as TGCAGTGCCGGCGGGTCCCAGGGGGAAGAGACCCAGTACTTC.